A selection of T cell receptor beta chains follows, all from one sample in a study of cytomegalovirus exposure and HLA in healthy donors. Only in-frame clones appear in the TCRdb table, and some are missing; sequencing was by immunoSEQ multiplex PCR. Counted here are roughly 120,000 clones, 60% to 80% occurring once; the ten biggest clones make up roughly 5%. Input material: PBMCs. Receptors were obtained from a man aged 45-65 years in good health and CMV-seropositive. CDR3s include the opening cysteine and the closing phenylalanine or tryptophan. The D gene is left open where the match is weak. Size is omitted from some rows. Given values are once, few, many or a class for expanded clones.

TRBD2	.	TRBV27	TRBJ2-7	CASNAGGPPYEQYF	TGTGCCAGCAACGCGGGAGGGCCCCCCTACGAGCAGTACTTC
.	.	TRBV19	TRBJ2-7	CAASPRSKTYEQYF	TGTGCCGCCTCCCCCCGCAGTAAGACCTACGAGCAGTACTTC
TRBD2	.	TRBV6-1	TRBJ2-2	CASIGRLAGVGELFF	TGTGCCAGCATCGGACGACTAGCGGGGGTCGGGGAGCTGTTTTTT
.	.	TRBV5-1	TRBJ2-2	CASSLGDRKNTGELFF	TGCGCCAGCAGCTTGGGCGACAGGAAGAACACCGGGGAGCTGTTTTTT
TRBD1	.	TRBV19	TRBJ1-6	CASSSGGAYNSPLHF	TGTGCCAGTAGTTCAGGGGGCGCCTATAATTCCCCCCTCCACTTT
TRBD1	once	TRBV19	TRBJ2-7	CASSQPGQMNSYEQYF	TGTGCCAGTAGTCAACCGGGACAGATGAACTCCTACGAGCAGTACTTC
TRBD2	.	TRBV4-2	TRBJ2-5	CASRLTSGQETQYF	TGTGCCAGCCGATTGACTAGCGGTCAAGAGACCCAGTACTTC
TRBD2	.	TRBV15	TRBJ2-1	CATSAGELYNEQFF	TGTGCCACCTCCGCGGGGGAGCTATACAATGAGCAGTTCTTC
.	.	TRBV6-1	TRBJ1-6	CASSEAAGGPLHF	TGTGCCAGCAGTGAAGCGGCGGGGGGCCCCCTCCACTTT
.	.	TRBV19	TRBJ2-7	CASSAMAEGTYEQYF	TGTGCCAGTAGTGCTATGGCGGAGGGGACCTACGAGCAGTACTTC
TRBD1	.	TRBV2	TRBJ1-1	CASRPTGANTEAFF	TGTGCCAGCAGGCCGACAGGGGCGAACACTGAAGCTTTCTTT
TRBD2	.	TRBV29-1	TRBJ2-5	CSAEGPAGARETQYF	TGCAGCGCCGAGGGTCCAGCGGGGGCCCGGGAGACCCAGTACTTC